This TCR beta chain is from a study of blood T cell repertoires in COVID-19. Assay used: immunoSEQ multiplex PCR; TCRdb lists only in-frame clones, some missing. The data hold approximately 390,000 clones, with roughly 89% observed a single time. Sequenced sample: PBMCs or T cells enriched from blood (not recorded which). The TCR comes from a woman aged 45 to 65 who had recovered from COVID-19.

CDR3: CASSSQGAGTEAFF. CDR3 DNA sequence: TGCGCCAGCAGCTCGCAGGGGGCCGGGACTGAAGCTTTCTTT. This chain connects TRBV5-1 to TRBJ1-1; 8 nucleotides match TRBD1. The germline V gene has CDR1 SGHRS and CDR2 YFSETQ. J was trimmed by 5 bases and V by 3 bases; bases with no gene match: 6. The CDR3 contains 14 residues.